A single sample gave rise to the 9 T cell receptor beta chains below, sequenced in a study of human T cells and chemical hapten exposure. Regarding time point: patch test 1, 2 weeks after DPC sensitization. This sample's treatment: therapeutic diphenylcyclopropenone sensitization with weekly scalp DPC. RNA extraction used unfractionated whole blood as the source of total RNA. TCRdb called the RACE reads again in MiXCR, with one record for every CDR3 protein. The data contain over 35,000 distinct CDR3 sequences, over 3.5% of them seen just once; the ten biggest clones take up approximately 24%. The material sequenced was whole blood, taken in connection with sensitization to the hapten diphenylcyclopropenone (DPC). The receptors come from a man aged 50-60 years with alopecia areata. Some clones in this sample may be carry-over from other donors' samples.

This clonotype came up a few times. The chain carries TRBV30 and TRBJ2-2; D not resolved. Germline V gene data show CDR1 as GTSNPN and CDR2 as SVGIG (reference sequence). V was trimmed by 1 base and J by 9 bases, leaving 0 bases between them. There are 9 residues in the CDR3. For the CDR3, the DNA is TGTGCCTGGAGTGGGGAGCTGTTTTTT. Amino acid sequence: CAWSGELFF.

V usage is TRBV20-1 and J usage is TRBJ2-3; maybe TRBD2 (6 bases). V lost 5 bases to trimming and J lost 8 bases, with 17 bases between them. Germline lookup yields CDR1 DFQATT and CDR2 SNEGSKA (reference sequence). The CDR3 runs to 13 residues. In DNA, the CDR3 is TGCAGTGCTCAACTAGCCCCGTCACCTACGCAGTATTTT. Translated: CSAQLAPSPTQYF.

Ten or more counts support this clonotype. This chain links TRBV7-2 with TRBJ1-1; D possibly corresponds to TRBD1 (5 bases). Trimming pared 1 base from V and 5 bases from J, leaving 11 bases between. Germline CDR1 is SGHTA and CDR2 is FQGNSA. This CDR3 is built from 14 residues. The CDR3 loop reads CASSLGLKGTEAFF. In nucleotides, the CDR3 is TGTGCCAGCAGCTTAGGTCTAAAGGGGACTGAAGCTTTCTTT.

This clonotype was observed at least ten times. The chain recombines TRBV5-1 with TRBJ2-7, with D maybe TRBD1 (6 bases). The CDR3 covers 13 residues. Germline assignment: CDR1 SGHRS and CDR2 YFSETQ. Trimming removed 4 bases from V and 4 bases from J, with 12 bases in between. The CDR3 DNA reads TGCGCCAGCAGCCCATTCGGACAGTACGAGCAGTACTTC. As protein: CASSPFGQYEQYF.

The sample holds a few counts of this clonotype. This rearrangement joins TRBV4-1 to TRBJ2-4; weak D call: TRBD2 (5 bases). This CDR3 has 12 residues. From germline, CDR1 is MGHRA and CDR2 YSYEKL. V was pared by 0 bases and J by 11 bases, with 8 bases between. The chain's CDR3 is CASSQETTVQYF. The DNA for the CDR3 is TGCGCCAGCAGCCAAGAGACTACGGTTCAGTACTTC.

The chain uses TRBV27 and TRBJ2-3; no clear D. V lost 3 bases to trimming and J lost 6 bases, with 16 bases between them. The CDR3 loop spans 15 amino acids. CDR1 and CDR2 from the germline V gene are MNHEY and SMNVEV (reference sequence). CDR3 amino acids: CASSFRAELSDTQYF. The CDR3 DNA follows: TGTGCCAGCAGTTTTAGGGCAGAGCTTTCGGATACGCAGTATTTT.

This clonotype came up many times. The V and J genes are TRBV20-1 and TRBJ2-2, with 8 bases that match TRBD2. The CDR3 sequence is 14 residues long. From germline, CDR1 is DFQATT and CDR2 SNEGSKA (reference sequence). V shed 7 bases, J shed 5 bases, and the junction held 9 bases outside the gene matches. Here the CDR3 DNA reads TGCAGTGATCCAGGACTAGCACCGACCGGGGAGCTGTTTTTT. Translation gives CSDPGLAPTGELFF.

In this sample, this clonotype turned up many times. This chain's CDR3 is CASSLPGGGGQNNEQFF. The CDR3 nucleotides read TGTGCCAGCAGCCTACCCGGTGGTGGGGGGCAGAACAATGAGCAGTTCTTC. The genes are TRBV7-9 and TRBJ2-1, with D perhaps matching TRBD1 or TRBD2 (6 bases each). The CDR3 extends over 17 amino acids. The V and J ends lost 5 bases and 5 bases respectively, with 22 bases between them. Germline values: CDR1 SEHNR, CDR2 FQNEAQ (reference sequence). Full variable domain (remainder filled in from reference TRBV7-9 and TRBJ2-1): DTGVSQNPRHKITKRGQNVTFRCDPISEHNRLYWYRQTLGQGPEFLTYFQNEAQLEKSRLLSDRFSAERPKGSFSTLEIQRTEQGDSAMYLCASSLPGGGGQNNEQFFGPGTRLTVL.

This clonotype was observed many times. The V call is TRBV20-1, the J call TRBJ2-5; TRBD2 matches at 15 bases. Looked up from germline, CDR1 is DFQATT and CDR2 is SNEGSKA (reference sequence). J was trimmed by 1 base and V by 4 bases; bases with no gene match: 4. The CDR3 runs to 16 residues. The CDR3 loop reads CSAIGTSGRSQETQYF. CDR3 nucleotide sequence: TGCAGTGCTATAGGGACTAGCGGGAGGTCCCAAGAGACCCAGTACTTC.